This T cell receptor (beta chain) emerged from a study of cytomegalovirus exposure and HLA in healthy donors. It was with 60 Vbeta and 13 Jbeta primers that the PCR ran. Clones were read by immunoSEQ multiplex PCR, and TCRdb kept only the in-frame ones, dropping some. The data hold 150,000 to 200,000 clones, with 76% observed a single time. Overall study results and limits: Some public TCRs appeared in many individuals, while most sequences were rare. Evidence from a later analysis indicated that most CMV-associated TCR beta chains looked HLA-restricted.

From germline, CDR1 is MNHEY and CDR2 SMNVEV (reference sequence). The CDR3 consists of 14 residues. With regard to this clone: Its target is not known.

This sequence originates from a female donor in good health and CMV-seronegative. The material sequenced was PBMCs. The genes are TRBV27 and TRBJ2-5; 9 bases align to TRBD2. The tail of the sequence fits TRBJ2-7 better, so the J call may be wrong. The CDR3 loop is CASKQRGAHYEQYF. The CDR3 DNA reads as TGTGCCAGCAAACAGCGGGGGGCCCACTACGAGCAGTACTTC.